This T cell receptor (beta chain) was sequenced in a study of cytomegalovirus exposure and HLA in healthy donors. Study summary: Of the donors genotyped, 398 in all, 75% to 90% fell in the Caucasian-associated ancestry cluster. Overall study results and limits: A later analysis reportedly identified an Asian-associated ancestry cluster as carrying fewer N-insertions than the 666-donor mean. Data from an earlier analysis indicated that most TCR beta V segments were productive either about 90% or about 30% of the time. TRBV6-2, TRBV6-3 and some other V segments were excluded as indistinguishable.

As for this clone: Its cognate antigen is unknown.

With 60 Vbeta and 13 Jbeta primers, the PCR was carried out. TCRdb keeps only in-frame clones here, not all; method: immunoSEQ multiplex PCR. The sample shows about 160,000 clones, roughly 81% of them seen only once. The germline V gene encodes CDR1 SQVTM and CDR2 ANQGSEA. The CDR3 loop spans 14 amino acids. Trimming took 6 bases from V and 0 from J; bases not matched to a gene: 2. Input material: PBMCs. This TCR was recovered from a man aged 18 to 30 in good health and CMV-seropositive. The chain has TRBV29-1 and TRBJ1-5; TRBD1 agrees at 10 bases. CDR3 in DNA: TGCAGCGTAGGGACAGGGGATAGCAATCAGCCCCAGCATTTT. Its protein product is CSVGTGDSNQPQHF.